What follows are 25 T cell receptor beta chains derived from one specimen sequenced in a study of cytomegalovirus exposure and HLA in healthy donors (dated by TCRdb to about 2017). Receptors were amplified or captured by the immunoSEQ multiplex PCR assay. The multiplex PCR relied on a mix of 60 forward primers for TCR Vbeta segments and 13 reverse primers for TCR Jbeta segments. In its TCRdb copy, this immuneACCESS table keeps in-frame sequences only and misses some clones. Where compared with another copy, unresolved V genes explain less than half of these, and the others have no known cause. The sample contains about 200,000 clones, 70% to 85% of them found a single time. The leading ten clones occupy 3.8% of the sample. Sequenced: PBMCs. The source is a male donor in good health and CMV-seronegative.

J is TRBJ2-5 and V is TRBV5-1; TRBD1 agrees at 8 bases. The DNA end is a closer match to TRBJ2-7, so the J assignment may be wrong. Germline V CDR1 and CDR2: SGHRS, YFSETQ. CDR3 length: 14 amino acids. The CDR3 DNA is TGCGCCAGCAGCTTGGCCGGACAGGGCTACGAGCAGTACTTC. Amino acids: CASSLAGQGYEQYF.

V usage is TRBV5-4 and J usage is TRBJ2-7; TRBD2 might be the D (6 bases). The V end was cut by 4 bases, the J end by 5 bases, with 16 bases between. The CDR3 extends over 14 amino acids. Germline V gene sequence: CDR1 SGHNT, CDR2 YYREEE (reference sequence). CDR3 sequence (DNA): TGTGCCAGCAGCCCCAAGGGAGGCGACGACGAGCAGTACTTC. The encoded protein is CASSPKGGDDEQYF.

Worth noting for this clone: Compared with germline, one end of the junction differs, possibly owing to a read error. The rearrangement uses TRBV7-9 and TRBJ1-5, with TRBD1 matching 7 bases. Germline V gene lookup returns CDR1 SEHNR and CDR2 FQNEAQ (reference sequence). CDR3 length: 16 residues. The DNA of the CDR3 is TGTTCCAGCAGCTTAGCCGTGACAGGGCTCCCACAGCCCCAGCATTTT. Encoded protein: CSSSLAVTGLPQPQHF.

The gene calls are TRBV19 and TRBJ2-1; 9 bases map to TRBD1. Trimming removed 7 bases from V and 5 bases from J; junction bases left unmatched: 9. Germline assignment: CDR1 LNHDA and CDR2 SQIVND (reference sequence). The CDR3 has 15 amino acids. The CDR3 is CASTGTGLINNEQFF. The CDR3 DNA reads TGTGCCAGTACTGGGACAGGGCTAATTAACAATGAGCAGTTCTTC.

This chain connects TRBV28 to TRBJ1-1; D is unclear. This CDR3 spans 12 amino acids. The V end lost 7 bases, the J end lost 0 bases, and 6 bases lay between the germline ends. Germline-derived CDR1 and CDR2 are MDHEN and SYDVKM. CDR3 amino acids: CASTLMNTEAFF. DNA for the CDR3: TGTGCCAGCACCCTAATGAACACTGAAGCTTTCTTT. The whole variable domain, filled in from reference TRBV28 and TRBJ1-1, reads DVKVTQSSRYLVKRTGEKVFLECVQDMDHENMFWYRQDPGLGLRLIYFSYDVKMKEKGDIPEGYSVSREKKERFSLILESASTNQTSMYLCASTLMNTEAFFGQGTRLTVV.

This rearrangement joins TRBV27 to TRBJ2-1; D perhaps matches TRBD2 (6 bases). Germline CDR1 is MNHEY and CDR2 is SMNVEV (reference sequence). This CDR3 comprises 16 residues. Trimming left V 2 bases short and J 7 bases short, with 18 bases between. The CDR3 reads CASSLRSGVGLNEQFF. The CDR3 DNA is TGTGCCAGCAGTTTAAGGTCGGGAGTGGGTTTGAATGAGCAGTTCTTC.

This chain connects TRBV27 to TRBJ2-7; TRBD2 agrees at 11 bases. Trimming took 5 bases from V and 2 from J; bases not matched to a gene: 8. CDR1 is MNHEY, CDR2 SMNVEV, per germline (reference sequence). CDR3 length equals 16 residues. CDR3 region: CASSRTGTSGAYEQYF. In DNA, the CDR3 is TGTGCCAGCAGTCGGACCGGGACTAGCGGAGCCTACGAGCAGTACTTC.

This chain joins TRBV6-1 and TRBJ1-1; 9 bases match TRBD1. The CDR3 has 16 residues. Germline-derived CDR1 and CDR2 are MNHNS and SASEGT. J lost 0 bases, V lost 4 bases, and 6 bases had no gene match. As DNA, the CDR3 is TGTGCCAGCAGTGTCGCCCACAGGGGGCTGAACACTGAAGCTTTCTTT. It encodes CASSVAHRGLNTEAFF.

V usage is TRBV30 and J usage is TRBJ1-1, with D possibly TRBD1 on 6 matching bases. The CDR3 totals 14 residues. CDR1 is GTSNPN and CDR2 is SVGIG in the germline V gene (reference sequence). V was clipped by 8 bases and J by 1 base, with 17 bases between them. CDR3 DNA: TGTGCCCGTTCCCTAGGGGGGGCGAACACTGAAGCTTTCTTT. Amino acids: CARSLGGANTEAFF.

This clone turned up a few times. The genes are TRBV4-2 and TRBJ2-7, with 7 bases fitting TRBD2. Germline-derived CDR1 and CDR2 are LGHNA and YNFKEQ. V dropped 1 base and J dropped 1; count of bases not matched to a gene: 1. The CDR3 has 14 amino acids. The DNA for the CDR3 is TGTGCCAGCAGCCAAGTTAGCGGGTCCTACGAGCAGTACTTC. Translated, it gives CASSQVSGSYEQYF.

The gene calls are TRBV6-1 and TRBJ2-2; D gene ambiguous. The CDR3 length is 14 residues. V lost 4 bases and J lost 3, with 9 bases in between. From germline, CDR1 is MNHNS and CDR2 SASEGT. The CDR3, as DNA: TGTGCCAGCAGTGTATCCACTGACACCGGGGAGCTGTTTTTT. Its protein is CASSVSTDTGELFF.

The chain links TRBV5-6 to TRBJ2-2, with unresolved D. Trimming pared 1 base from V and 9 bases from J, leaving 4 bases between. CDR3 length: 11 residues. Germline V CDR1 and CDR2: SGHDT, YYEEEE. CDR3 in amino acids: CASSLWRELFF. The CDR3 region has the DNA TGTGCCAGCAGCTTGTGGCGGGAGCTGTTTTTT. The full variable domain, in which reference TRBV5-6 and TRBJ2-2 provide the parts outside the CDR3, is DAGVTQSPTHLIKTRGQQVTLRCSPKSGHDTVSWYQQALGQGPQFIFQYYEEEERQRGNFPDRFSGHQFPNYSSELNVNALLLGDSALYLCASSLWRELFFGEGSRLTVL.

The V call is TRBV2, the J call TRBJ2-7, with TRBD2 matching over 11 bases. From germline, CDR1 is SNHLY and CDR2 FYNNEI. The CDR3 sequence is 15 residues long. V shed 6 bases, J shed 4 bases, and the junction held 8 bases outside the gene matches. This chain's CDR3 is CASRETSGSKYEQYF. Written as DNA, the CDR3 is TGTGCCAGCAGGGAAACTAGCGGGAGTAAGTACGAGCAGTACTTC.

The chain recombines TRBV5-4 with TRBJ2-1; the match to TRBD2 covers 9 bases. Germline CDR1 and CDR2: SGHNT and YYREEE (reference sequence). V lost 0 bases, J lost 10 bases, and 5 bases stayed unmatched. There are 14 residues in the CDR3. The CDR3 DNA is TGTGCCAGCAGCTTGGGACTAGCGGTTTACGAGCAGTTCTTC. This encodes CASSLGLAVYEQFF.

This chain connects TRBV4-2 to TRBJ2-3, with unresolved D. The V gene lost 4 bases and the J gene lost 7 bases, with 9 bases spanning the gap. Germline loops: CDR1 LGHNA, CDR2 YNFKEQ. The CDR3 has 12 residues. The DNA of the CDR3 is TGTGCCAGCAGCCCCGGCGGAAATACGCAGTATTTT. Its translation: CASSPGGNTQYF.

The V call is TRBV5-1, the J call TRBJ2-2; possible D gene TRBD1, 6 bases. The CDR3 consists of 14 residues. Germline CDR1 and CDR2: SGHRS and YFSETQ. Trimming cost V 3 bases and J 5 bases, with 11 bases left between them. The CDR3 loop is CASSSQDSTGELFF. For the CDR3, the DNA is TGCGCCAGCAGCTCTCAGGACAGTACCGGGGAGCTGTTTTTT.

V gene TRBV6-1 combines with J gene TRBJ2-2; D is perhaps TRBD2 (5 bases). Germline-derived CDR1 and CDR2 are MNHNS and SASEGT. Trimming removed 6 bases from V and 6 bases from J, with 14 bases in between. CDR3 length: 14 amino acids. The CDR3 loop is CASSLTRVAGELFF. CDR3 bases: TGTGCCAGCAGCCTAACTAGGGTCGCCGGGGAGCTGTTTTTT.

The chain employs TRBV7-9 and TRBJ2-7; D might be TRBD2 (5 bases). The germline V and J ends were trimmed by 5 bases and 7 bases, with 12 bases remaining between them. The germline CDR1 and CDR2 sequences are SEHNR and FQNEAQ (reference sequence). The CDR3 spans 12 residues. The CDR3: CASSPNRGEQYF. In DNA, the CDR3 is TGTGCCAGCAGCCCGAATCGGGGAGAGCAGTACTTC.

This clone was seen a few times. This sequence joins TRBV7-9 and TRBJ1-1; D is uncertain. Trimming removed 2 bases at V and 1 base at J, with 2 bases between. The V gene's germline CDR1 is SEHNR and CDR2 FQNEAQ (reference sequence). The length of the CDR3 is 12 residues. The CDR3 is CASSLQNTEAFF. Written as DNA, the CDR3 is TGTGCCAGCAGCTTACAGAACACTGAAGCTTTCTTT.

The rearrangement links TRBV9 to TRBJ2-2, with 11 bases identical to TRBD2. CDR3 length equals 17 residues. CDR1 SGDLS and CDR2 YYNGEE come from the germline V gene. Trimming at V came to 2 bases and at J to 0 bases, leaving 3 bases not matched to a gene. CDR3 in amino acids: CASSVGTSGANTGELFF. CDR3 nucleotide sequence: TGTGCCAGCAGCGTGGGGACTAGCGGAGCGAACACCGGGGAGCTGTTTTTT.

On this clone itself: A read error may account for a junction end that differs from germline. J is TRBJ2-3 and V is TRBV13, with a possible D match to TRBD1 (9 bases). Germline V gene sequence: CDR1 PRHDT, CDR2 FYEKMQ (reference sequence). CDR3 length: 15 amino acids. CDR3 DNA sequence: TGTGCCAGCAGTTTAGCGGGACAGGGCGCAGATACGCAGTATTTT. It yields the protein CASSLAGQGADTQYF.

This rearrangement joins TRBV28 to TRBJ2-5; 7 bases fit TRBD2. The CDR3 runs 13 residues. The junction had 7 bases not matched to a gene; V was cut back by 7 bases and J by 5 bases. CDR1 and CDR2 (germline): MDHEN, SYDVKM. This chain's CDR3 is CASKGLAGETQYF. The CDR3 DNA follows: TGTGCCAGCAAAGGCTTAGCGGGCGAGACCCAGTACTTC.

The J gene is TRBJ1-3, the V gene TRBV9, with D unclear. V was cut by 3 bases and J by 4 bases, with 14 bases left in between. This CDR3 contains 15 residues. Germline V gene data show CDR1 as SGDLS and CDR2 as YYNGEE. The CDR3 sequence is CASSALGGSGNTIYF. CDR3 nucleotide sequence: TGTGCCAGCAGCGCCTTGGGAGGCAGCGGAAACACCATATATTTT. Variable domain in full (rest from reference TRBV9 and TRBJ1-3): DSGVTQTPKHLITATGQRVTLRCSPRSGDLSVYWYQQSLDQGLQFLIQYYNGEERAKGNILERFSAQQFPDLHSELNLSSLELGDSALYFCASSALGGSGNTIYFGEGSWLTVV.

J is TRBJ2-3 and V is TRBV2, with 8 nucleotides matching TRBD1. The V and J ends lost 5 bases and 4 bases, in that order; junction bases with no gene match: 8. The CDR3 has 15 amino acids. The germline CDR1 and CDR2 sequences are SNHLY and FYNNEI. The CDR3 region is CASSPGQGLPDTQYF. CDR3 nucleotide sequence: TGTGCCAGCAGTCCAGGACAGGGATTACCAGATACGCAGTATTTT. Together with reference TRBV2 and TRBJ2-3, the CDR3 gives the full variable domain: EPEVTQTPSHQVTQMGQEVILRCVPISNHLYFYWYRQILGQKVEFLVSFYNNEISEKSEIFDDQFSVERPDGSNFTLKIRSTKLEDSAMYFCASSPGQGLPDTQYFGPGTRLTVL.

This sequence joins TRBV5-1 and TRBJ2-1; 7 bases line up with TRBD2. The J segment lost 4 bases and the V segment lost 0 bases, leaving 7 bases of the junction unmatched. This CDR3 has 16 residues. The germline V gene has CDR1 SGHRS and CDR2 YFSETQ. The chain's CDR3 is CASSLAGGMRYNEQFF. The CDR3 region has the DNA TGCGCCAGCAGCTTGGCGGGGGGAATGCGATACAATGAGCAGTTCTTC.